This T cell receptor (beta chain) was documented in a study of OX40 agonist ivuxolimab in advanced cancers. On the study more broadly: Dose-escalation patients' cancers were hepatocellular carcinoma, melanoma, renal cell or head and neck cancer.

Germline assignment: CDR1 MNHNY and CDR2 SVGAGI (reference sequence). The length of the CDR3 is 15 residues. The germline V and J ends were trimmed by 4 bases and 0 bases, with 10 bases remaining between them. Method: immunoSEQ multiplex PCR; TCRdb's copy keeps in-frame clones and lacks some. The data show about 73,000 clones, approximately 92% seen once. The sample was CD4+ or CD8+ T cells sorted from blood, taken in a trial of the OX40 agonist ivuxolimab. The chain uses TRBV6-6 and TRBJ1-3; D unclear. This sequence was found in an adult with an advanced solid tumor such as melanoma, head and neck, liver or kidney cancer. The CDR3 nucleotides read TGTGCCAGCAGTTTAATTGGGAACTCTGGAAACACCATATATTTT. This codes for CASSLIGNSGNTIYF.